This T cell receptor beta chain was documented in a study of blood T cell repertoires in COVID-19. Only in-frame clones appear in the TCRdb table, and some are missing; sequencing was by immunoSEQ multiplex PCR. Among approximately 100,000 clones, roughly 90% were seen once, and the ten largest hold roughly 4.2%. Per the germline V gene, CDR1 is SGHRS and CDR2 is YFSETQ. The CDR3 runs 15 residues. The ends were cut back, 4 bases at V and 4 bases at J, with 15 bases in the middle. The material sequenced was peripheral blood. The chain links TRBV5-1 to TRBJ2-1, with D possibly being TRBD1 (5 bases). The sequence derives from a human donor with COVID-19, enrolled during active disease. The donor label of this sample is uncertain. Here the CDR3 reads CASSTEGENYNEQFF. The CDR3 nucleotides read TGCGCCAGCAGCACAGAAGGGGAAAATTACAATGAGCAGTTCTTC.